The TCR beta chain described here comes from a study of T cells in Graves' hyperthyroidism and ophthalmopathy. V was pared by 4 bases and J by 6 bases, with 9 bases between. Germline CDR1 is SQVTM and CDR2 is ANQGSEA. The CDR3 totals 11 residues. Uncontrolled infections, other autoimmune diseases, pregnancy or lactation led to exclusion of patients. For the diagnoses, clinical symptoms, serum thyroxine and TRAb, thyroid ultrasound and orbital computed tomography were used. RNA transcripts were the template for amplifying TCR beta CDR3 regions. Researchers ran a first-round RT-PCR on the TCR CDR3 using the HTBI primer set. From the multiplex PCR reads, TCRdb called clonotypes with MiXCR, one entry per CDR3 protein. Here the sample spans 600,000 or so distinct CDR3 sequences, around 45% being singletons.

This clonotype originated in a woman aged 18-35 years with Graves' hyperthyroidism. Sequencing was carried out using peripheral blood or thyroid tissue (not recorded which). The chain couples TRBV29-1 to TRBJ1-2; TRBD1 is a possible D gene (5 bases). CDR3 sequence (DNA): TGCAGCGTTGCTTTGGGGGATGGCTACACCTTC. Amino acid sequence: CSVALGDGYTF.